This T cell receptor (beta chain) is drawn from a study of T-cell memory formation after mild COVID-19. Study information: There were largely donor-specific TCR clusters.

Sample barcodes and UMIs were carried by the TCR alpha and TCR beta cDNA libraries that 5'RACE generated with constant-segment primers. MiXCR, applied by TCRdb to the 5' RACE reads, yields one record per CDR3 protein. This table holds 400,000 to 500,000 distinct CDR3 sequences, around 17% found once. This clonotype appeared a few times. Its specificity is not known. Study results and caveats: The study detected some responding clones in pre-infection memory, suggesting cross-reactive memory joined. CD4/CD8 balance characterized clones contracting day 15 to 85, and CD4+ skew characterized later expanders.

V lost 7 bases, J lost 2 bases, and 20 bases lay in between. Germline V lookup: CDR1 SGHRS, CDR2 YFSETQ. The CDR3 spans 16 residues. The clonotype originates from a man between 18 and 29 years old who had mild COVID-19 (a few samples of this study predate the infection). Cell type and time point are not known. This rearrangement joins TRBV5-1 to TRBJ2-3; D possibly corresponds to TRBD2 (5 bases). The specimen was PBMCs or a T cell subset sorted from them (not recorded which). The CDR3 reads CASSIRLAEVTDTQYF. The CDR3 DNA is TGCGCCAGCTCCATCCGGCTAGCTGAGGTCACAGATACGCAGTATTTT.